The sequence of this T cell receptor beta chain was determined in a study of identical twins. Template switching supplied a universal primer site; unique molecular identifiers were carried on the cDNA. TCRdb analysed the 5' RACE reads with MiXCR anew, one entry per CDR3 protein. The sample comprises some 210,000 distinct CDR3 sequences, roughly 15% of which are singletons, and over 35% rests with the top ten. Whole-study results and caveats: The study drew conclusions from cross-sectional statistical analysis, not from following the same donors.

About this clonotype itself: Its antigen is not known.

The CDR3 is 13 amino acids. Germline V gives CDR1 ENHRY, CDR2 SYGVKD. Between the trimmed V and J ends, which lost 0 bases and 5 bases, there was a span of 7 bases. This sample also belongs to another study, concerning T cells expressing NK-cell markers. As that report states: Certain NKG2C+ T cell clones were expanded, and their HCMV specificity remained unclear.

The sequencing input was CD8+ T cells sorted from blood. The receptor's source is a woman younger than 35 in good health. The chain recombines TRBV10-3 with TRBJ2-5; a weak D match, TRBD1 (5 bases). The CDR3 spells CAISESKGETQYF. The CDR3 DNA sequence: TGTGCCATCAGTGAGTCGAAGGGGGAGACCCAGTACTTC.